This T cell receptor (beta chain) was profiled in a study of CD8 T cells in ankylosing spondylitis. General study points: Within matched ankylosing spondylitis synovial fluid, disease-linked clones were reportedly significantly enriched. Within peripheral blood, clones linked to disease were CD8+ and relatively rare. Several highly homologous variants made up a TCR beta motif, and this motif appeared characteristic of ankylosing spondylitis blood.

This clonotype has just a few counts. Its antigen remains unknown. TCRdb processed the 5' RACE reads anew with MiXCR; each CDR3 protein has one entry. The sample holds some 840,000 distinct CDR3 sequences, roughly 12% seen once. Source material: blood, either unsorted or a sorted T cell fraction (not recorded which). This receptor was taken from a male donor with ankylosing spondylitis.

Written as DNA, the CDR3 is TGCGCCAGCAGCTATGGTAGTCAGGGTCGTGGATACGAGCAGTACTTC. This sequence encodes CASSYGSQGRGYEQYF. The rearrangement joins TRBV5-1 to TRBJ2-7; a possible D gene is TRBD1 (5 bases). The CDR3 is 16 residues long. CDR1 is SGHRS, CDR2 YFSETQ, per germline. Trimming took off 3 bases at V and 4 bases at J, with 20 bases between the two ends.